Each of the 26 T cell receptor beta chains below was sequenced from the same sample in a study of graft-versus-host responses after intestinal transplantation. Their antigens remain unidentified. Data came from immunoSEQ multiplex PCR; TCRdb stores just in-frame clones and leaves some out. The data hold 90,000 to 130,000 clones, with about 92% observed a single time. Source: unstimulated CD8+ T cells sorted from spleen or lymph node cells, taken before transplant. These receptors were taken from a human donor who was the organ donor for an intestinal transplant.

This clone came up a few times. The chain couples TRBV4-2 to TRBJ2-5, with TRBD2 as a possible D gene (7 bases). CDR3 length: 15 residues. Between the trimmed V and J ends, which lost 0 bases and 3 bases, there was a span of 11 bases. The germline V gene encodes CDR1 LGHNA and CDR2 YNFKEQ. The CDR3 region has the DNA TGTGCCAGCAGCCAAGATCCGGGGGGCGAAGAGACCCAGTACTTC. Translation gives CASSQDPGGEETQYF.

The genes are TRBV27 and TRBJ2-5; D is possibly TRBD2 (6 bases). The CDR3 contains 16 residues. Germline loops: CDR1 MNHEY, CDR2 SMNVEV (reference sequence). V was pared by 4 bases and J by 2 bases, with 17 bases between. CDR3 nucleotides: TGTGCCAGCAGTTACGGAGGGCTAGGCCGACAAGAGACCCAGTACTTC. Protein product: CASSYGGLGRQETQYF.

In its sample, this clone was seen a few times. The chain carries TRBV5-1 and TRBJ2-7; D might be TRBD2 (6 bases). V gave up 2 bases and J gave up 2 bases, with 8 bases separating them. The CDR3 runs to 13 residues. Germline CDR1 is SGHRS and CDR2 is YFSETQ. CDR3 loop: CASSFGGTYEQYF. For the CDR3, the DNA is TGCGCCAGCAGCTTCGGAGGGACCTACGAGCAGTACTTC.

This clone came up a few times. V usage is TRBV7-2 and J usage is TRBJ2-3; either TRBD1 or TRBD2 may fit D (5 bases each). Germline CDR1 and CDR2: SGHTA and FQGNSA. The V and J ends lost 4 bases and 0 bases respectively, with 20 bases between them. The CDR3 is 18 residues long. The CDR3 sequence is CASSSYLVGTASTDTQYF. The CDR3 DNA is TGTGCCAGCAGCTCCTACTTAGTGGGGACGGCTAGCACAGATACGCAGTATTTT.

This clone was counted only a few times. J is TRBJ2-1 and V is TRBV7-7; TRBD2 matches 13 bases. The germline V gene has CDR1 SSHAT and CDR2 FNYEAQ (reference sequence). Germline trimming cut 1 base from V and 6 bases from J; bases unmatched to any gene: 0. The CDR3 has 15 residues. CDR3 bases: TGTGCCAGCAGCTTAGGGACTAGCGGGAGCAATGAGCAGTTCTTC. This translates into CASSLGTSGSNEQFF.

The CDR3 nucleotides are TGTGCCAGCAGCGCCCGACGGATCTACGAGCAGTACTTC. This translates into CASSARRIYEQYF. The chain employs TRBV7-2 and TRBJ2-7; no firm D call. The CDR3 loop spans 13 amino acids. Germline V lookup: CDR1 SGHTA, CDR2 FQGNSA. Trimming took off 5 bases at V and 3 bases at J, with 11 bases between the two ends.

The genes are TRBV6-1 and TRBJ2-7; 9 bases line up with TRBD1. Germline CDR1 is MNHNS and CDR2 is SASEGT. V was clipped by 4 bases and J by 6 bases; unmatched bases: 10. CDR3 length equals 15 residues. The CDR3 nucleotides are TGTGCCAGCAGTGTGCACAGGGGGCCTCGGGGCGAGCAGTACTTC. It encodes CASSVHRGPRGEQYF.

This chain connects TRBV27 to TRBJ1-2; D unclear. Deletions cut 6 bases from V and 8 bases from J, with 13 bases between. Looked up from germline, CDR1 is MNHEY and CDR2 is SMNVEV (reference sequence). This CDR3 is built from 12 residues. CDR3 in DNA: TGTGCCAGCAGCCACGGGTCGGGGGGCTACACCTTC. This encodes CASSHGSGGYTF.

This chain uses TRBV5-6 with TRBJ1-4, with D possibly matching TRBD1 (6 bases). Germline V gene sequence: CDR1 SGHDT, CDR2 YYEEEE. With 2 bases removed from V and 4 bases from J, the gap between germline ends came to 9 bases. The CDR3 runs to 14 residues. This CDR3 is CASSLGGYNEKLFF. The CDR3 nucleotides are TGTGCCAGCAGCTTAGGGGGGTATAATGAAAAACTGTTTTTT.

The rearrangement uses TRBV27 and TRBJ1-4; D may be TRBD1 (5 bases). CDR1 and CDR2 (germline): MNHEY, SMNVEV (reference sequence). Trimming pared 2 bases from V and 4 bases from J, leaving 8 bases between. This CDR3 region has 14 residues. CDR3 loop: CASSLLQGNEKLFF. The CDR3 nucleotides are TGTGCCAGCAGTTTACTCCAGGGTAATGAAAAACTGTTTTTT.

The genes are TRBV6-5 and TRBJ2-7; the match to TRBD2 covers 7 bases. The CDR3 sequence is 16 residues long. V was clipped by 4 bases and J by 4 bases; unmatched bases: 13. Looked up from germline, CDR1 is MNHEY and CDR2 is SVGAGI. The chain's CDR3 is CASSLSPGGSIYEQYF. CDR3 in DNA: TGTGCCAGCAGTTTGTCACCAGGCGGGAGTATATACGAGCAGTACTTC.

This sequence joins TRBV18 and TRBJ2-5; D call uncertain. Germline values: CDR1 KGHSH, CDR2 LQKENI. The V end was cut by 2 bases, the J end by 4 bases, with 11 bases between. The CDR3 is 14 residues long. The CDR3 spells CASSPFRSGETQYF. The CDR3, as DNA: TGTGCCAGCTCACCATTTCGGTCGGGAGAGACCCAGTACTTC.

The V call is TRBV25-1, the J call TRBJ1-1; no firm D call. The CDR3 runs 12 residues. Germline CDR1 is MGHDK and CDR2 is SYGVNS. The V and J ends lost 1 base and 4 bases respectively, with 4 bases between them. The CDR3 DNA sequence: TGTGCCAGCAGTGAATGGGGCACTGAAGCTTTCTTT. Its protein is CASSEWGTEAFF.

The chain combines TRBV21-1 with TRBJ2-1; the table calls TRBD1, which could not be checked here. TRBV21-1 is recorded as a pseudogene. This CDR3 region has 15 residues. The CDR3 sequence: CASTLTGAAYNEQFF. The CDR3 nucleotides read TGTGCCAGCACCCTAACTGGGGCAGCATACAATGAGCAGTTCTTC.

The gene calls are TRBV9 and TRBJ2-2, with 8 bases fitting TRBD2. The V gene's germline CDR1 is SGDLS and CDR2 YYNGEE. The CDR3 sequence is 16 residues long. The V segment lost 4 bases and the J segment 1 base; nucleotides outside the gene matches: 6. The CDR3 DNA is TGTGCCAGCAGCCCCGGCAGCGGGAGGAACACCGGGGAGCTGTTTTTT. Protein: CASSPGSGRNTGELFF.

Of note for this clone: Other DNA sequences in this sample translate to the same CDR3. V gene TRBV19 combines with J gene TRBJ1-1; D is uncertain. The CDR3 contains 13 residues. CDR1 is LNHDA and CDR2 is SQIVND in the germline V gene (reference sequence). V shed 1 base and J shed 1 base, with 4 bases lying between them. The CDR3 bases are TGTGCCAGTAGTATAGCCGAGAACACTGAAGCTTTCTTT. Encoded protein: CASSIAENTEAFF.

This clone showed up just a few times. CDR3 bases: TGTGCCAGCAGGGAACGGTCCTACGAGCAGTACTTC. Its protein product is CASRERSYEQYF. This chain joins TRBV6-1 and TRBJ2-7; D remains ambiguous. Germline V gene sequence: CDR1 MNHNS, CDR2 SASEGT. The CDR3 is made up of 12 amino acids. The V end was cut by 6 bases, the J end by 1 base, with 7 bases between.

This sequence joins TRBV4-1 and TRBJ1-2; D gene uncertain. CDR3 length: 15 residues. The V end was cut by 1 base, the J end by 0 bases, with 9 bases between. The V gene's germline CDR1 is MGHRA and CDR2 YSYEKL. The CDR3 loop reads CASSQAGGANYGYTF. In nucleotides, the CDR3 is TGCGCCAGCAGCCAAGCGGGAGGCGCTAACTATGGCTACACCTTC.

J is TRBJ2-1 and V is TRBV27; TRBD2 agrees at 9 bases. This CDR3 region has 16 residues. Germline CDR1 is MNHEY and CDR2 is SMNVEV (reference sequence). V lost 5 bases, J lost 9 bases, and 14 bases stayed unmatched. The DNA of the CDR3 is TGTGCCAGCAGTCCCCGGGGGGGTAGCGGGAGCAGTGAGCAGTTCTTC. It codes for CASSPRGGSGSSEQFF.

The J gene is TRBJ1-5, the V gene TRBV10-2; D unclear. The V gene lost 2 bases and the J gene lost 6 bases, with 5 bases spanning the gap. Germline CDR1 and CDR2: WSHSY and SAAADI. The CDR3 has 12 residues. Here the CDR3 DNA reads TGCGCCAGCAGTGAGGGAGGTCAGCCCCAGCATTTT. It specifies CASSEGGQPQHF.

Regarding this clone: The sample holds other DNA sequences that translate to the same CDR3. In nucleotides, the CDR3 is TGTGCCAGCAGTTACAGTCGCCCGAACACTGAAGCTTTCTTT. This encodes CASSYSRPNTEAFF. The V gene is TRBV6-5, the J gene TRBJ1-1; unclear D gene. There are 14 residues in the CDR3. Between the trimmed V and J ends, which lost 2 bases and 1 base, there was a span of 8 bases. Germline CDR1 MNHEY, CDR2 SVGAGI.

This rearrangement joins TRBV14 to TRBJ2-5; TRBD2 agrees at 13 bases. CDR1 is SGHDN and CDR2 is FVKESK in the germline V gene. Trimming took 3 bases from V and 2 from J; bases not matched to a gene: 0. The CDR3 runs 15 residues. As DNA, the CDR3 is TGTGCCAGCAGCCAGGGACTAGCGGGGCAAGAGACCCAGTACTTC. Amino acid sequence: CASSQGLAGQETQYF.

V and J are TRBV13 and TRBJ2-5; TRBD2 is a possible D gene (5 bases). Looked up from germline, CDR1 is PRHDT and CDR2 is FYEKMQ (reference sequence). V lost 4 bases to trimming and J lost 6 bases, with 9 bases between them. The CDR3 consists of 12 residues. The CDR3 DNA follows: TGTGCCAGCAGCTCGGAGGATCAGACCCAGTACTTC. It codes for CASSSEDQTQYF. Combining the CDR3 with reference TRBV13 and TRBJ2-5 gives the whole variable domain AAGVIQSPRHLIKEKRETATLKCYPIPRHDTVYWYQQGPGQDPQFLISFYEKMQSDKGSIPDRFSAQQFSDYHSELNMSSLELGDSALYFCASSSEDQTQYFGPGTRLLVL.

CDR3 region: CASSLGLAYNEQFF. The DNA for the CDR3 is TGTGCCAGCAGTTTGGGACTAGCCTACAATGAGCAGTTCTTC. This chain joins TRBV28 and TRBJ2-1; 8 bases map to TRBD2. The germline gives CDR1 MDHEN, CDR2 SYDVKM. V was pared by 3 bases and J by 2 bases, with 0 bases of the junction left unmatched. The CDR3 has 14 residues.

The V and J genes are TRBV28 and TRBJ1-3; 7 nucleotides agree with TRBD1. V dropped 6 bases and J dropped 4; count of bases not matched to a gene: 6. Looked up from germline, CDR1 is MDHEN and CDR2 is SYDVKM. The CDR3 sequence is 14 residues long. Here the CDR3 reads CASSPRGSGNTIYF. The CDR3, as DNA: TGTGCCAGCAGCCCCAGGGGGTCAGGAAACACCATATATTTT.

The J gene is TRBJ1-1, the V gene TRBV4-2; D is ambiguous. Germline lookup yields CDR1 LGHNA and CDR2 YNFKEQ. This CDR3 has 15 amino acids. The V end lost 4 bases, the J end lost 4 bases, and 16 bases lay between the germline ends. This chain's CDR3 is CASSPPPAGVTEAFF. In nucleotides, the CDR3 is TGTGCCAGCAGCCCTCCCCCGGCCGGGGTCACTGAAGCTTTCTTT.